The rows below give T cell receptor beta chains drawn from one sample of a study of T cell responses to AZD1222 COVID-19 vaccine. Clones were sequenced by immunoSEQ multiplex PCR, and TCRdb holds only the in-frame ones, with some missing. The profile covers 200,000 or so clones, with 75% to 90% appearing a single time and 5% to 7% taken by the ten largest. Here the sequenced sample was peripheral blood, taken on day 0 of AZD1222 vaccination. The receptor source for this set is an adult in good health. The CDR3 runs from the conserved cysteine through the conserved F or W. A D gene is named only where the DNA matches it firmly. Rows may omit the clone size; those that give it use once, few, many or a size class.

D gene	clone size	V gene	J gene	CDR3 length	CDR3 DNA	CDR3 protein
-	-	TRBV6-5	TRBJ1-5	13	TGTGCCAGCAGTTTGGGTAGCAATCAGCCCCAGCATTTT	CASSLGSNQPQHF
-	few	TRBV7-2	TRBJ1-4	13	TGTGCCAGCAGCTTTGGGGGCTGGGAAAAACTGTTTTTT	CASSFGGWEKLFF
-	-	TRBV30	TRBJ1-5	15	TGTGCCTGGAGTGTCACAGGTAATGGAGGTCAGCCCCAGCATTTT	CAWSVTGNGGQPQHF
-	-	TRBV6-5	TRBJ1-1	15	TGTGCCAGCAGTTTTACGGGGGGGCTGAGCACTGAAGCTTTCTTT	CASSFTGGLSTEAFF
-	-	TRBV11-2	TRBJ2-7	16	TGTGCCAGCAGCTTCAGGGGCCGGGACTCGTTCTACGAGCAGTACTTC	CASSFRGRDSFYEQYF
TRBD1	-	TRBV7-9	TRBJ2-7	15	TGTGCCAGCAGCTTTTTAACAGGGGCATCCTACGAGCAGTACTTC	CASSFLTGASYEQYF
TRBD2	-	TRBV5-1	TRBJ2-3	16	TGCGCCAGCAGCTTGGTGATAGCGGGGGGCACAGATACGCAGTATTTT	CASSLVIAGGTDTQYF
-	-	TRBV27	TRBJ1-2	15	TGTGCCAGCAGACATTACCAGGGGCAAACCTATGGCTACACCTTC	CASRHYQGQTYGYTF
-	-	TRBV21-1	TRBJ2-7	15	TGTGCCAGCAGCGAACCCGGGACAGGGACCTACGAGCAGTACTTC	CASSEPGTGTYEQYF
TRBD1	few	TRBV2	TRBJ2-7	11	TGTGCCAGCCAACAGGGGAACGAGCAGTACTTC	CASQQGNEQYF
TRBD1	-	TRBV19	TRBJ1-4	14	TGTGCCAGTAGTATAGGACAGGGGATTGAAAAACTGTTTTTT	CASSIGQGIEKLFF
TRBD1	-	TRBV4-3	TRBJ1-5	15	TGCGCCAGCAGCCGAGGGACAGGGACGAATCAGCCCCAGCATTTT	CASSRGTGTNQPQHF
-	once	TRBV5-1	TRBJ1-4	14	TGCGCCAGCAGCCAAACGGGTTACAATGAAAAACTGTTTTTT	CASSQTGYNEKLFF
-	-	TRBV7-2	TRBJ2-4	18	TGTGCCAGCAGCTTAGTTGGAGCTAGGATTCTAGCCAAAAACATTCAGTACTTC	CASSLVGARILAKNIQYF
-	-	TRBV7-6	TRBJ2-1	13	TGTGCCAGCAGCTTCAGTGATAACAATGAGCAGTTCTTC	CASSFSDNNEQFF
-	-	TRBV6-2/TRBV6-3	TRBJ2-7	12	TGTGCCAGCAGTTTTAGCTCCTACGAGCAGTACTTC	CASSFSSYEQYF
-	-	TRBV11-2	TRBJ2-4	16	TGTGCCAGCAGCTTAGGGGGGCGGGGCACCGGGGCCATTCAGTACTTC	CASSLGGRGTGAIQYF
-	-	TRBV21-1	TRBJ1-5	16	TGTGCCAGCAGAGCTCAGACAGGGGAGACGGATCAGCCCCAGCATTTT	CASRAQTGETDQPQHF
TRBD1	-	TRBV18	TRBJ1-4	15	TGTGCCAGCTCACCACCAGGGGGCAGTCATGAAAAACTGTTTTTT	CASSPPGGSHEKLFF
TRBD2	-	TRBV5-1	TRBJ2-7	15	TGCGCCAGCAGCACTAGCGGGAGGGCCTCCTACGAGCAGTACTTC	CASSTSGRASYEQYF